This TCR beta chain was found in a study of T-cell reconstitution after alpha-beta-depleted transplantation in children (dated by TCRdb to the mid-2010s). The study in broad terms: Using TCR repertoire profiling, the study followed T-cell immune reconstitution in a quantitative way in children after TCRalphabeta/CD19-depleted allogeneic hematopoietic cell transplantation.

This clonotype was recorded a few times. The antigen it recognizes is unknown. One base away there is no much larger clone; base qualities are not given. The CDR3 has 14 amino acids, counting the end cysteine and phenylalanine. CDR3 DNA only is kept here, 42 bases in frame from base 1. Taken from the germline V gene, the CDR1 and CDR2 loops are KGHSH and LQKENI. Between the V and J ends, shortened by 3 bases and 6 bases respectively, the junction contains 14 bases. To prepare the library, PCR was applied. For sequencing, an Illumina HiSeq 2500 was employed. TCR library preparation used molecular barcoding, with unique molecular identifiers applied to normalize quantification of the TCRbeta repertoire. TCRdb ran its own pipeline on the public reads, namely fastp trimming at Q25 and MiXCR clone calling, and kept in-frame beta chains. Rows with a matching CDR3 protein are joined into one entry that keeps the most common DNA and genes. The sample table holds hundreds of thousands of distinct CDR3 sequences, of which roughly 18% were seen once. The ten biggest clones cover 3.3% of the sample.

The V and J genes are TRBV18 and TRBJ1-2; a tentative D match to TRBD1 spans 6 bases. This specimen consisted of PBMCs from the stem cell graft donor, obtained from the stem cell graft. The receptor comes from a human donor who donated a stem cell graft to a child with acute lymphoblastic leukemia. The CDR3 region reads CASSPRGGEDGYTF. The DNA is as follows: TGTGCCAGCTCACCTAGGGGGGGCGAGGATGGCTACACCTTC.